Below are 10 T cell receptor beta chains sequenced from a single sample in a study of T-cell memory formation after mild COVID-19. TCRdb re-derived calls from the 5' RACE reads in MiXCR, one entry per CDR3 protein. The sample holds about 270,000 distinct CDR3 sequences, under 20% seen once. Sequences were obtained from PBMCs or a T cell subset sorted from them (not recorded which). These TCRs come from a man aged 18 to 30 who had mild COVID-19 (a few samples of this study predate the infection). Cell type and time point are not known.

This chain links TRBV9 with TRBJ2-7; 12 bases fit TRBD1. Germline values: CDR1 SGDLS, CDR2 YYNGEE. Trimming at V came to 3 bases and at J to 4 bases, leaving 8 bases not matched to a gene. The CDR3 consists of 16 residues. The CDR3 spells CASSAQGTGGAYEQYF. DNA for the CDR3: TGTGCCAGCAGCGCCCAGGGGACAGGGGGCGCATACGAGCAGTACTTC.

The gene calls are TRBV13 and TRBJ1-2, with TRBD1 matching over 7 bases. Trimming cost V 5 bases and J 5 bases; bases outside gene matches: 11. The germline CDR1 and CDR2 sequences are PRHDT and FYEKMQ (reference sequence). The CDR3 spans 15 residues. The CDR3 nucleotides are TGTGCCAGCAGCGCCGGCGGGACAGAACGATATGGCTACACCTTC. It translates to CASSAGGTERYGYTF.

The chain employs TRBV7-2 and TRBJ2-5, with TRBD2 matching 8 bases. The germline V gene has CDR1 SGHTA and CDR2 FQGNSA. The CDR3 loop spans 15 amino acids. The ends lost 6 bases at V and 7 bases at J; junction bases unmatched: 13. As DNA, the CDR3 is TGTGCCAGCAGACCCATAGGACTAGCCGGGGGGACCCAGTACTTC. As protein: CASRPIGLAGGTQYF. Full variable domain (outside the CDR3, taken from reference TRBV7-2 and TRBJ2-5): GAGVSQSPSNKVTEKGKDVELRCDPISGHTALYWYRQSLGQGLEFLIYFQGNSAPDKSGLPSDRFSAERTGGSVSTLTIQRTQQEDSAVYLCASRPIGLAGGTQYFGPGTRLLVL.

V and J are TRBV7-2 and TRBJ1-1, with D perhaps matching TRBD1 (6 bases). Trimming stripped 5 bases from V and 7 bases from J, with 11 bases between. Germline CDR1 and CDR2: SGHTA and FQGNSA. The CDR3 is 12 amino acids. The DNA of the CDR3 is TGTGCCAGCAGCAGAGACAGGAATGAAGCTTTCTTT. Translated: CASSRDRNEAFF.

A few counts support this clonotype. The chain joins TRBV7-8 to TRBJ2-1; possible D gene TRBD1, 6 bases. This CDR3 comprises 12 residues. Trimming took 5 bases from V and 9 from J, leaving 11 bases between them. Germline lookup yields CDR1 SGHVS and CDR2 FQNEAQ. CDR3 residues: CASSDIGGEQFF. Written as DNA, the CDR3 is TGTGCCAGCAGCGACATAGGGGGTGAGCAGTTCTTC.

This clonotype was detected a few times. The chain employs TRBV12-3 or TRBV12-4 and TRBJ1-5, with D possibly matching TRBD1 (5 bases). V gave up 5 bases and J gave up 1 base, with 9 bases separating them. The CDR3 runs to 14 residues. The CDR3 is CASSRGLSNQPQHF. The CDR3, as DNA: TGTGCCAGCAGTCGGGGACTGAGCAATCAGCCCCAGCATTTT.

The chain uses TRBV10-2 and TRBJ2-5; a possible D gene is TRBD1 (7 bases). Germline values: CDR1 WSHSY, CDR2 SAAADI. CDR3 size: 14 residues. Trimming left V 8 bases short and J 2 bases short, with 15 bases between. This CDR3 reads CASARGAPQETQYF. The CDR3 nucleotides are TGCGCCAGCGCCAGGGGGGCGCCTCAAGAGACCCAGTACTTC.

The J gene is TRBJ1-1, the V gene TRBV9; the D gene is possibly TRBD1 (6 bases). CDR3 size: 15 residues. With 2 bases removed from V and 3 bases from J, the gap between germline ends came to 14 bases. Germline-derived CDR1 and CDR2 are SGDLS and YYNGEE. The CDR3 DNA reads as TGTGCCAGCAGCGTGCAGGGGAACTCCCACACTGAAGCTTTCTTT. Its protein product is CASSVQGNSHTEAFF.

This rearrangement joins TRBV6-2 or TRBV6-3 to TRBJ1-1; D ambiguous. V lost 10 bases to trimming and J lost 1 base, with 16 bases between them. This CDR3 spans 14 amino acids. Germline V gene lookup returns CDR1 MNHEY and CDR2 SVGEGT. DNA of the CDR3: TGTGCCACGAGGTTGGGGAGGCCGAACACTGAAGCTTTCTTT. It translates to CATRLGRPNTEAFF.

This clonotype was seen only a few times. This chain connects TRBV4-3 to TRBJ2-3; TRBD2 might be the D (6 bases). This CDR3 comprises 15 residues. With 1 base removed from V and 1 base from J, the gap between germline ends came to 9 bases. Germline loops: CDR1 LGHNA, CDR2 YSLEER. The CDR3 region has the DNA TGCGCCAGCAGCCAAGCTGGCGGGGGCACAGATACGCAGTATTTT. Residues: CASSQAGGGTDTQYF.